One sample yielded the 8 T cell receptor beta chains listed below, sequenced in a study of T cell responses to AZD1222 COVID-19 vaccine. Here immunoSEQ multiplex PCR was the method, and the copy in TCRdb shows in-frame clones only, minus some. This sample has more than 100,000 clones; approximately 85% occur once, and the top ten carry 6.5% to 8.5%. The sample consisted of peripheral blood, taken 28 days after the second dose of the MenACWY control vaccine. Receptors were obtained from an adult who received the MenACWY meningococcal vaccine as a control.

The chain combines TRBV7-9 with TRBJ2-5; D is unclear. V was cut by 4 bases and J by 1 base, with 13 bases left in between. This CDR3 contains 15 residues. Germline CDR1 SEHNR, CDR2 FQNEAQ (reference sequence). The CDR3 loop reads CASSSSASFQETQYF. Written as DNA, the CDR3 is TGTGCCAGCAGCTCCTCGGCCAGCTTCCAAGAGACCCAGTACTTC.

The V call is TRBV5-1, the J call TRBJ2-3, with TRBD2 as a possible D gene (7 bases). The CDR3 consists of 15 residues. The germline V gene has CDR1 SGHRS and CDR2 YFSETQ. Trimming cost V 4 bases and J 4 bases, with 16 bases left between them. DNA for the CDR3: TGCGCCAGCAGCCCGAGGGGGGGTGCGGCAGATACGCAGTATTTT. Its translation is CASSPRGGAADTQYF.

The chain uses TRBV6-5 and TRBJ1-2, with D perhaps TRBD1 (5 bases). The CDR3 extends over 13 amino acids. The ends were cut back, 6 bases at V and 4 bases at J, with 12 bases in the middle. Germline V gene sequence: CDR1 MNHEY, CDR2 SVGAGI. CDR3 in DNA: TGTGCCAGCAGGGACACCTCCGGCTATGGCTACACCTTC. This gives the protein CASRDTSGYGYTF.

The CDR3 DNA sequence: TGTGCCAGCAGGACAGGGGGCGAAGGAAACACCATATATTTT. It encodes CASRTGGEGNTIYF. The genes are TRBV28 and TRBJ1-3; 10 positions agree with TRBD1. Trimming took 6 bases from V and 4 from J; bases not matched to a gene: 3. There are 14 residues in the CDR3. Per germline, CDR1 MDHEN and CDR2 SYDVKM.

This clone was seen once. The chain combines TRBV4-1 with TRBJ2-1, with 10 bases identical to TRBD1. Losses at the gene ends were 2 bases for V and 7 bases for J; bases not matched to a gene: 5. Germline loops: CDR1 MGHRA, CDR2 YSYEKL. This CDR3 is 15 amino acids long. CDR3 coding DNA: TGCGCCAGCAGCCAACTTGGGACAGGGGTGAATGAGCAGTTCTTC. This codes for CASSQLGTGVNEQFF.

Note on this clone: Other DNA variants within this sample encode the same CDR3. This chain uses TRBV7-2 with TRBJ2-7; D not certain. CDR1 is SGHTA and CDR2 is FQGNSA in the germline V gene. CDR3 length: 13 residues. V shed 5 bases and J shed 1 base, with 9 bases lying between them. CDR3 protein: CASSPGRSYEQYF. CDR3 bases: TGTGCCAGCAGCCCCGGCCGGTCCTACGAGCAGTACTTC.

The chain recombines TRBV4-1 with TRBJ2-1; possibly TRBD1 or TRBD2 for D (6 bases each). This CDR3 region has 12 residues. Germline lookup yields CDR1 MGHRA and CDR2 YSYEKL. V dropped 2 bases and J dropped 8 bases, with 7 bases sitting between them. This CDR3 reads CASSQRGDEQFF. CDR3 DNA sequence: TGCGCCAGCAGCCAAAGGGGGGATGAGCAGTTCTTC.

The rearrangement joins TRBV12-1 to TRBJ2-1. TRBV12-1 is flagged as a pseudogene. The CDR3 loop spans 18 amino acids. The CDR3 DNA reads as TGTGCCAGCAGCCTCGGGGCCCGACCGTTTAGCTCCTACAATGAGCAGTTCTTC. It translates to CASSLGARPFSSYNEQFF.